These T cell receptor beta chains were read from a single sample in a study of human T cells and chemical hapten exposure. One entry per CDR3 protein results from TCRdb running MiXCR on the RACE reads. Among about 68,000 distinct CDR3 sequences, around 9.9% were seen once, and the ten largest hold roughly 5.3%. The sample in question was whole blood, obtained in connection with sensitization to the hapten diphenylcyclopropenone (DPC). The receptors derive from a woman in her forties or fifties with alopecia areata. Some clones in this sample may be carry-over from other donors' samples. Each CDR3 is given with its conserved first and last residue. The D gene is left open where the match is weak. Only some rows state a clone size, as once, few, many or a class for expanded clones.

cdr3_aa: CSAREEAIRNTEAFF
cdr3_nt: TGCAGTGCTAGAGAGGAGGCGATAAGAAACACTGAAGCTTTCTTT
v_call: TRBV20-1
j_call: TRBJ1-1
clone_size: few
d_call: .

cdr3_aa: CAWREFGGAKNIQYF
cdr3_nt: TGTGCCTGGAGGGAGTTTGGAGGGGCCAAAAACATTCAGTACTTC
v_call: TRBV30
j_call: TRBJ2-4
clone_size: few
d_call: .

cdr3_aa: CASRNAAHEVEQFF
cdr3_nt: TGTGCCAGCAGAAATGCGGCGCACGAGGTTGAGCAGTTCTTC
v_call: TRBV7-9
j_call: TRBJ2-1
clone_size: few
d_call: .

cdr3_aa: CASRMGLASTDTQYF
cdr3_nt: TGTGCCAGCAGGATGGGACTAGCTAGCACAGATACGCAGTATTTT
v_call: TRBV27
j_call: TRBJ2-3
clone_size: .
d_call: TRBD2

cdr3_aa: CASVLRDTIYF
cdr3_nt: TGTGCCAGCGTACTGCGGGACACCATATATTTT
v_call: TRBV28
j_call: TRBJ1-3
clone_size: .
d_call: .

cdr3_aa: CASSPAANGVHEQYF
cdr3_nt: TGTGCCAGCTCACCAGCTGCGAATGGGGTACACGAGCAGTACTTC
v_call: TRBV18
j_call: TRBJ2-7
clone_size: .
d_call: .

cdr3_aa: CSARELGRGTEAFF
cdr3_nt: TGCAGTGCTAGAGAATTGGGGCGAGGCACTGAAGCTTTCTTT
v_call: TRBV20-1
j_call: TRBJ1-1
clone_size: many
d_call: .

cdr3_aa: CASSQPEADTQYF
cdr3_nt: TGTGCCAGCAGTCAACCTGAGGCAGATACGCAGTATTTT
v_call: TRBV12-3/TRBV12-4
j_call: TRBJ2-3
clone_size: many
d_call: .

cdr3_aa: CAIPRRTSKGYGYTF
cdr3_nt: TGCGCCATCCCCCGGCGGACCTCTAAGGGCTATGGCTACACCTTC
v_call: TRBV23-1
j_call: TRBJ1-2
clone_size: .
d_call: .

cdr3_aa: CSASPSRGYTF
cdr3_nt: TGCAGTGCTTCCCCGAGTCGGGGCTACACCTTC
v_call: TRBV20-1
j_call: TRBJ1-2
clone_size: many
d_call: .

cdr3_aa: CASSQDRRFDTGELFF
cdr3_nt: TGTGCCAGCAGCCAAGATCGCCGGTTCGACACCGGGGAGCTGTTTTTT
v_call: TRBV3-1
j_call: TRBJ2-2
clone_size: many
d_call: .

cdr3_aa: CASGGTDTQYF
cdr3_nt: TGTGCCAGCGGGGGCACAGATACGCAGTATTTT
v_call: TRBV27
j_call: TRBJ2-3
clone_size: many
d_call: .

cdr3_aa: CASSQLGSAYEQYF
cdr3_nt: TGTGCCAGCAGCCAACTAGGGTCGGCCTACGAGCAGTACTTC
v_call: TRBV3-1
j_call: TRBJ2-7
clone_size: few
d_call: .

cdr3_aa: CASSFSRTGELFF
cdr3_nt: TGTGCCAGCAGTTTTTCTCGCACCGGGGAGCTGTTTTTT
v_call: TRBV27
j_call: TRBJ2-2
clone_size: .
d_call: .

cdr3_aa: CASRDPYNEQFF
cdr3_nt: TGCGCCAGCCGGGACCCCTACAATGAGCAGTTCTTC
v_call: TRBV10-2
j_call: TRBJ2-1
clone_size: many
d_call: .

cdr3_aa: CASSSGLLQETQYF
cdr3_nt: TGTGCCAGCAGCTCCGGGCTCCTCCAAGAGACCCAGTACTTC
v_call: TRBV6-1
j_call: TRBJ2-5
clone_size: .
d_call: .

cdr3_aa: CASTHNPQGEAEAFF
cdr3_nt: TGCGCCTCCACCCATAACCCGCAGGGCGAGGCTGAAGCTTTCTTT
v_call: TRBV4-3
j_call: TRBJ1-1
clone_size: few
d_call: .

cdr3_aa: CASSVTQGAKTEAFF
cdr3_nt: TGTGCCAGCAGCGTGACCCAGGGGGCGAAGACTGAAGCTTTCTTT
v_call: TRBV9
j_call: TRBJ1-1
clone_size: .
d_call: TRBD1

cdr3_aa: CASSPPAEFEQYF
cdr3_nt: TGTGCCAGCAGCCCCCCTGCGGAGTTCGAGCAGTACTTC
v_call: TRBV7-9
j_call: TRBJ2-7
clone_size: many
d_call: .

cdr3_aa: CASSQGRWGVETEAFF
cdr3_nt: TGTGCCAGCAGCCAAGGAAGGTGGGGGGTGGAGACTGAAGCTTTCTTT
v_call: TRBV14
j_call: TRBJ1-1
clone_size: .
d_call: .

cdr3_aa: CASSHLGLNTGELFF
cdr3_nt: TGTGCCAGCAGCCACTTGGGACTGAACACCGGGGAGCTGTTTTTT
v_call: TRBV3-1
j_call: TRBJ2-2
clone_size: many
d_call: .

cdr3_aa: CSARNRVGNQPQHF
cdr3_nt: TGCAGTGCTAGAAACAGGGTCGGCAATCAGCCCCAGCATTTT
v_call: TRBV20-1
j_call: TRBJ1-5
clone_size: many
d_call: .

cdr3_aa: CASSFWDPGTDTQYF
cdr3_nt: TGCGCCAGCAGCTTTTGGGACCCCGGCACAGATACGCAGTATTTT
v_call: TRBV5-1
j_call: TRBJ2-3
clone_size: few
d_call: .

cdr3_aa: CATSDAYAGPSTGELFF
cdr3_nt: TGTGCCACCAGTGACGCATATGCAGGGCCCAGCACCGGGGAGCTGTTTTTT
v_call: TRBV24-1
j_call: TRBJ2-2
clone_size: many
d_call: .

cdr3_aa: CAILRGGKEVPYNSPLHF
cdr3_nt: TGTGCCATCCTCCGAGGGGGGAAGGAAGTCCCCTATAATTCACCCCTCCACTTT
v_call: TRBV7-2
j_call: TRBJ1-6
clone_size: few
d_call: .

cdr3_aa: CASSLRAGGPYEQYF
cdr3_nt: TGTGCCAGCAGCTTAAGAGCGGGAGGGCCTTACGAGCAGTACTTC
v_call: TRBV7-3
j_call: TRBJ2-7
clone_size: .
d_call: TRBD2

cdr3_aa: CASSPRGTSFSTEQYF
cdr3_nt: TGTGCCAGCAGCCCAAGGGGGACTAGCTTCTCGACCGAGCAGTACTTC
v_call: TRBV7-6
j_call: TRBJ2-7
clone_size: many
d_call: TRBD2

cdr3_aa: CASRGQSNTGELFF
cdr3_nt: TGTGCCAGTCGGGGACAGTCGAACACCGGGGAGCTGTTTTTT
v_call: TRBV7-6
j_call: TRBJ2-2
clone_size: .
d_call: TRBD1

cdr3_aa: CSVLHRETQYF
cdr3_nt: TGCAGCGTCTTACACCGAGAGACCCAGTACTTC
v_call: TRBV29-1
j_call: TRBJ2-5
clone_size: few
d_call: .

cdr3_aa: CSVRWSGSAGNTIYF
cdr3_nt: TGCAGCGTCAGATGGTCAGGGTCAGCTGGAAACACCATATATTTT
v_call: TRBV29-1
j_call: TRBJ1-3
clone_size: .
d_call: .

cdr3_aa: CASSLLRQGGFGSYNEQFF
cdr3_nt: TGTGCCAGCTCATTACTTCGACAGGGGGGATTCGGATCCTACAATGAGCAGTTCTTC
v_call: TRBV18
j_call: TRBJ2-1
clone_size: many
d_call: TRBD1

cdr3_aa: CASSLNAGLTEAFF
cdr3_nt: TGTGCCAGCAGCTTAAATGCAGGGCTAACTGAAGCTTTCTTT
v_call: TRBV7-3
j_call: TRBJ1-1
clone_size: many
d_call: .

cdr3_aa: CASSHVVGGWSNEQFF
cdr3_nt: TGCGCCAGCAGCCACGTCGTAGGGGGTTGGAGCAATGAGCAGTTCTTC
v_call: TRBV4-1
j_call: TRBJ2-1
clone_size: many
d_call: .

cdr3_aa: CASSLRPLPGPGAGELFF
cdr3_nt: TGTGCCAGCAGTCTCCGTCCCTTACCGGGGCCCGGGGCTGGGGAGCTGTTTTTT
v_call: TRBV27
j_call: TRBJ2-2
clone_size: .
d_call: .

cdr3_aa: CASSLGPAETQYF
cdr3_nt: TGTGCCAGCAGCTTAGGGCCCGCGGAGACCCAGTACTTC
v_call: TRBV7-8
j_call: TRBJ2-5
clone_size: many
d_call: .

cdr3_aa: CASSPRLAGDGEQYF
cdr3_nt: TGTGCCAGCAGCCCTCGACTAGCGGGAGATGGAGAGCAGTACTTC
v_call: TRBV7-8
j_call: TRBJ2-7
clone_size: many
d_call: TRBD2

cdr3_aa: CASSPASGGQFF
cdr3_nt: TGTGCCAGCAGCCCGGCTAGCGGGGGGCAGTTCTTC
v_call: TRBV7-2
j_call: TRBJ2-1
clone_size: .
d_call: TRBD2

cdr3_aa: CSASGRYEQYF
cdr3_nt: TGCAGTGCCAGCGGGAGGTACGAGCAGTACTTC
v_call: TRBV20-1
j_call: TRBJ2-7
clone_size: many
d_call: TRBD2

cdr3_aa: CASSWGVGQETQYF
cdr3_nt: TGTGCCAGCAGTTGGGGAGTGGGGCAAGAGACCCAGTACTTC
v_call: TRBV27
j_call: TRBJ2-5
clone_size: many
d_call: .